This entry is about one TCR beta chain. The antigen is undetermined. The data derive from a study of cytomegalovirus exposure and HLA in healthy donors. Study-wide results and limits: Association of roughly 18,000 TCR beta sequences with HLA alleles was found at 0.05 false discovery rate in a later analysis. With later analysis, a missense DCLRE1C variant became linked to TCR beta V- and J-gene trimming. Earlier results showed most TCR beta V segments being productive about 87% or about 30% of the time.

Primers for the PCR totalled 60 Vbeta and 13 Jbeta. TCRdb's table, derived via immunoSEQ multiplex PCR, lists solely in-frame clones and lacks some. The sample comprises over 150,000 clones, around 83% of which are singletons, and over 1.5% rests with the top ten. The CDR3 sequence is 15 residues long. The germline gives CDR1 MNHGY, CDR2 SVAAGI. The V end lost 5 bases, the J end lost 2 bases, and 16 bases lay between the germline ends. This clonotype was sampled from a man in his fifties or sixties in good health and CMV-seronegative. Sequencing was performed on PBMCs. The genes are TRBV6-9 and TRBJ2-7; D perhaps matches TRBD2 (5 bases). The CDR3 spells CASSQLRTSPYEQYF. The DNA for the CDR3 is TGTGCCAGCAGTCAACTCAGGACTTCGCCCTACGAGCAGTACTTC.